This note documents a single T cell receptor (beta chain) sequence. The table came from immunoSEQ multiplex PCR; TCRdb's copy has only in-frame clones and leaves some out. The sample contains about 500,000 clones, 89% of which appear only once. These data are taken from a study of blood T cell repertoires in COVID-19. Looking at the study overall: Some COVID-19 samples were acute and others convalescent; all came from the United States, Italy and Spain. T cells, B-cell-depleted T cells, or PBMCs provided the cDNA or gDNA that served as material.

During active infection, Seattle patients enrolled and were then monitored through disease. Material for sequencing was peripheral blood. The source of this sequence is a young man with COVID-19, enrolled during active disease.

The CDR3 loop is CASSSGIQDEQFF. The CDR3 coding sequence is TGTGCCAGCAGTTCGGGAATCCAGGATGAGCAGTTCTTC. The chain carries TRBV12-3 or TRBV12-4 and TRBJ2-1; the D gene is possibly TRBD2 (5 bases). There are 13 residues in the CDR3. V was clipped by 4 bases and J by 8 bases, with 12 bases between them.